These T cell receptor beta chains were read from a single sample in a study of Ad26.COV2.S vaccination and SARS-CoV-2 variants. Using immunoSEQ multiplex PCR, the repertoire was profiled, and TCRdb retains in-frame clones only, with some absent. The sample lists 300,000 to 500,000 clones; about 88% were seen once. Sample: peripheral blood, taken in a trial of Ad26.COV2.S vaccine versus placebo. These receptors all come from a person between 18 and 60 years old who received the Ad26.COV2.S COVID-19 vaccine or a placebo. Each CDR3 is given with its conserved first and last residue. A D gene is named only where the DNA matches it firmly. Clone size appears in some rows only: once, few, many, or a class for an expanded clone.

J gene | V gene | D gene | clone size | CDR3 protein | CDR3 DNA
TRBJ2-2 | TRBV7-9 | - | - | CASSVTQGFGTGELFF | TGTGCCAGCAGCGTAACCCAGGGTTTCGGCACCGGGGAGCTGTTTTTT
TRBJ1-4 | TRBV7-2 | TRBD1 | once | CASSFRGRNEKLFF | TGTGCCAGCAGCTTCAGGGGGAGGAATGAAAAACTGTTTTTT
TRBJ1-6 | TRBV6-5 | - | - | CASSYRTAGSPLHF | TGTGCCAGCAGTTACCGGACTGCTGGTTCACCCCTCCACTTT
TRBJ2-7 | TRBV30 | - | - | CAWSADSFSYEQYF | TGTGCCTGGAGTGCCGACAGCTTCTCCTACGAGCAGTACTTC
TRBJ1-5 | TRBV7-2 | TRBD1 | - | CASSLVGQGTQPQHF | TGTGCCAGCAGCTTAGTGGGACAGGGGACTCAGCCCCAGCATTTT
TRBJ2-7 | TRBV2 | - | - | CASSRYSYEQYF | TGTGCCAGCAGTAGGTACTCCTACGAGCAGTACTTC
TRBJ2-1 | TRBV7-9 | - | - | CASSLGPGFDEQFF | TGTGCCAGCAGCTTAGGGCCAGGGTTCGATGAGCAGTTCTTC
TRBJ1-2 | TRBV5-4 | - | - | CASSLVTGRDGYTF | TGTGCCAGCAGCTTGGTAACAGGGCGGGATGGCTACACCTTC
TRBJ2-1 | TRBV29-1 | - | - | CSVEVGKEGMDEQFF | TGCAGCGTTGAAGTTGGGAAAGAAGGGATGGATGAGCAGTTCTTC
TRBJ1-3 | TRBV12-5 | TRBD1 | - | CASGLMDRLGNTIYF | TGTGCTAGTGGTTTGATGGACAGGCTAGGAAACACCATATATTTT
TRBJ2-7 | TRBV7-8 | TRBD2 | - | CASSSRRDYRTYEQYF | TGTGCCAGCAGCTCTCGCCGGGACTACCGTACCTACGAGCAGTACTTC
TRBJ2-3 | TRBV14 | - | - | CASSQAGSADTQYF | TGTGCCAGCAGCCAAGCGGGCAGCGCAGATACGCAGTATTTT
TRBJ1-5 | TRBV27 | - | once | CASSLLGTLNQPQHF | TGTGCCAGCAGTTTATTGGGGACGCTCAATCAGCCCCAGCATTTT
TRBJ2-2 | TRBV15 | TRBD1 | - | CATSRGQAPTGELFF | TGTGCCACCAGCAGGGGACAGGCCCCGACCGGGGAGCTGTTTTTT
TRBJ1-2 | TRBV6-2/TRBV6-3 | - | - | CASSYSLTATSYGYTF | TGTGCCAGCAGTTACTCGTTAACAGCTACTTCCTATGGCTACACCTTC
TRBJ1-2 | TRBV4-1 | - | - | CASSQGAGAYYGYTF | TGCGCCAGCAGCCAAGGGGCGGGGGCGTACTATGGCTACACCTTC
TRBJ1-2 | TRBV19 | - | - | CASNPWGESNYGYTF | TGTGCCAGTAACCCTTGGGGGGAGAGTAACTATGGCTACACCTTC
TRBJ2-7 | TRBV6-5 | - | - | CASSYSSAGAYEQYF | TGTGCCAGCAGTTACTCGAGCGCAGGGGCCTACGAGCAGTACTTC
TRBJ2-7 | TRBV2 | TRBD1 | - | CASSEAGQGSYEQYF | TGTGCCAGCAGTGAAGCGGGACAGGGATCCTACGAGCAGTACTTC
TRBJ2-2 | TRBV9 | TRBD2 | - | CASSAGSSGGDNTGELFF | TGTGCCAGCAGCGCGGGGTCTAGCGGGGGAGACAACACCGGGGAGCTGTTTTTT
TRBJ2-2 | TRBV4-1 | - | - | CASSQGGGVSRTGELFF | TGCGCCAGCAGCCAAGGAGGAGGGGTATCTAGGACCGGGGAGCTGTTTTTT
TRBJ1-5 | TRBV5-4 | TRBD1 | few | CASSSGTEFNQPQHF | TGTGCCAGCAGCTCGGGGACAGAGTTCAATCAGCCCCAGCATTTT
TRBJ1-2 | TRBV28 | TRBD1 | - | CASIDPGTADGYTF | TGTGCCAGCATCGATCCCGGGACAGCTGATGGCTACACCTTC
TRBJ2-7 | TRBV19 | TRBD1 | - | CASSIEARGTYEQYF | TGTGCCAGTAGTATAGAGGCCAGGGGGACCTACGAGCAGTACTTC
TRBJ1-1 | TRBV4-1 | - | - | CASSQDFRGWNTEAFF | TGCGCCAGCAGCCAAGATTTTAGGGGATGGAACACTGAAGCTTTCTTT
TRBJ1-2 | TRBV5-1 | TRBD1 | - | CASSSGTGPYGYTF | TGCGCCAGCAGCTCCGGGACAGGTCCCTATGGCTACACCTTC
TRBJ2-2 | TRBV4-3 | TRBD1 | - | CASSQDRGRTGELFF | TGCGCCAGCAGCCAAGACAGGGGGCGAACCGGGGAGCTGTTTTTT
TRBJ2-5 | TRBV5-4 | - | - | CASSRDLYQETQYF | TGTGCCAGCAGCCGGGACTTGTACCAAGAGACCCAGTACTTC
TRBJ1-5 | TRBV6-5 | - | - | CASSPGGNSNQPQHF | TGTGCCAGCAGTCCCGGGGGGAATAGCAATCAGCCCCAGCATTTT
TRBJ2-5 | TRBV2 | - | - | CASSERRADQETQYF | TGTGCCAGCAGTGAAAGAAGAGCAGACCAAGAGACCCAGTACTTC